This T cell receptor (beta chain) was captured in a study of blood T cell repertoires in COVID-19. This table comes from immunoSEQ multiplex PCR, and its TCRdb copy is limited to in-frame clones, with some not included. Counted here are 250,000 or so clones, 85% to 95% occurring once; the ten biggest clones make up approximately 3%. The CDR3 contains 15 residues. Per the germline V gene, CDR1 is LGHDT and CDR2 is YNNKEL (reference sequence). Trimming at V came to 4 bases and at J to 0 bases, leaving 2 bases not matched to a gene. Sequenced material: PBMCs or T cells enriched from blood (not recorded which). The J gene is TRBJ2-1, the V gene TRBV3-1 (or the pseudogene TRBV3-2); 8 nucleotides line up with TRBD1. The receptor was isolated from a man in his forties who had been exposed to COVID-19. Written as DNA, the CDR3 is TGTGCCAGCAGCCGGACAGGGAGCTCCTACAATGAGCAGTTCTTC. Translated, it gives CASSRTGSSYNEQFF.